This T cell receptor beta chain was documented in a study of T cell clones after liver transplantation. Study as a whole: Three of the eight recipients were HCV-positive; the rest had non-autoimmune, non-viral transplant indications. Timepoints were pre-transplant, pre-withdrawal, and after withdrawal was completed or failed.

Germline CDR1 and CDR2: MGHRA and YSYEKL. The V and J ends lost 2 bases and 14 bases respectively, with 28 bases between them. This CDR3 has 18 residues. Measured with immunoSEQ multiplex PCR; TCRdb has only the in-frame clones, and not every one. The sample yields 50,000 or so clones, 55% to 85% seen once. This chain links TRBV4-1 with TRBJ1-6; D might be TRBD1 (6 bases). This sequence originates from a human patient who received a liver transplant. These T cells may partly come from the graft donor. The sequencing used CD4+ T cells from blood, collected around 54 months after liver transplant. This CDR3 reads CASSQQMGASRGILALHF. For the CDR3, the DNA is TGCGCCAGCAGCCAACAAATGGGGGCCTCTCGGGGTATTCTGGCCCTCCACTTT.